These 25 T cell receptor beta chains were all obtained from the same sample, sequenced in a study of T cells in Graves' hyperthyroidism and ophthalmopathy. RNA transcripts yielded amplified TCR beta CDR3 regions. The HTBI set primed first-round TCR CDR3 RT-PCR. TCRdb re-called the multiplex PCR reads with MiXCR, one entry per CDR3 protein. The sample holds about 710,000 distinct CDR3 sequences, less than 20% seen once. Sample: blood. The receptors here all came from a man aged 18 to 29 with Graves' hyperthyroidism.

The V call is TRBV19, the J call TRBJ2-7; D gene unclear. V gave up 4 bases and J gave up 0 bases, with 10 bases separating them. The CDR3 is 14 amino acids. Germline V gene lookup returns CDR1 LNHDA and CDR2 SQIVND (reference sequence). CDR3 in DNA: TGTGCCAGTAGTAGGACCTGGGACTCCTACGAGCAGTACTTC. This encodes CASSRTWDSYEQYF. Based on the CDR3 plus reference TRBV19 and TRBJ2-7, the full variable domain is DGGITQSPKYLFRKEGQNVTLSCEQNLNHDAMYWYRQDPGQGLRLIYYSQIVNDFQKGDIAEGYSVSREKKESFPLTVTSAQKNPTAFYLCASSRTWDSYEQYFGPGTRLTVT.

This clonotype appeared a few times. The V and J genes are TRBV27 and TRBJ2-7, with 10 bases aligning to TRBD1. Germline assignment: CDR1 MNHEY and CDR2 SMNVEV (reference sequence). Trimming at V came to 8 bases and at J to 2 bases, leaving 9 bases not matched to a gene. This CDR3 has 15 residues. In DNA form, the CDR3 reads TGTGCCAGCCATAGGGGACAGGGGCCTACCTACGAGCAGTACTTC. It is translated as CASHRGQGPTYEQYF.

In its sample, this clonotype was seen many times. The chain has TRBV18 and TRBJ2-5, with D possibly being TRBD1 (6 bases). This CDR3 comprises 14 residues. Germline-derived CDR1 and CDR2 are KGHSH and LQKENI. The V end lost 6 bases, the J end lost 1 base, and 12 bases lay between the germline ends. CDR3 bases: TGTGCCAGCTCGGAACTAGGGGGCCAAGAGACCCAGTACTTC. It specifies CASSELGGQETQYF.

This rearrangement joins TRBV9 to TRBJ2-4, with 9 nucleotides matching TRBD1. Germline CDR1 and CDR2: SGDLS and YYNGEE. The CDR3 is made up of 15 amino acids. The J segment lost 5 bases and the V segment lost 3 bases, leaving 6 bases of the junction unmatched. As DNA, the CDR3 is TGTGCCAGCAGCGCCGGGACAGGGTCTCAAAACATTCAGTACTTC. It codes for CASSAGTGSQNIQYF.

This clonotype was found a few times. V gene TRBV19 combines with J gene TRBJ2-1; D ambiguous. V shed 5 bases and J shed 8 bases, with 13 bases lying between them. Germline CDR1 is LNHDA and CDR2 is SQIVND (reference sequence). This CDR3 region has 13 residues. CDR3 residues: CASSYSRIDEQFF. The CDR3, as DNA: TGTGCCAGTAGTTACTCGCGGATCGATGAGCAGTTCTTC.

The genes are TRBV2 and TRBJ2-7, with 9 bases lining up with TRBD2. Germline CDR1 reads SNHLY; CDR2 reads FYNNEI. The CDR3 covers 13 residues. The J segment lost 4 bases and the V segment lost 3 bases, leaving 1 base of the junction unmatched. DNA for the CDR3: TGTGCCAGCAGTGATCTAGCGGGGTACGAGCAGTACTTC. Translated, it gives CASSDLAGYEQYF.

The CDR3 DNA follows: TGTGCCAGCAGCTTCGAAGAGGGAGACTACGAGCAGTACTTC. It specifies CASSFEEGDYEQYF. This sequence joins TRBV11-3 and TRBJ2-7; a weak D match, TRBD2 (5 bases). Deletions cut 3 bases from V and 3 bases from J, with 12 bases between. CDR1 is SGHNT, CDR2 YENEEA, per germline. This CDR3 region has 14 residues. The entire variable domain, with the rest obtained from reference TRBV11-3 and TRBJ2-7, is as follows: EAGVVQSPRYKIIEKKQPVAFWCNPISGHNTLYWYLQNLGQGPELLIRYENEEAVDDSQLPKDRFSAERLKGVDSTLKIQPAELGDSAVYLCASSFEEGDYEQYFGPGTRLTVT.

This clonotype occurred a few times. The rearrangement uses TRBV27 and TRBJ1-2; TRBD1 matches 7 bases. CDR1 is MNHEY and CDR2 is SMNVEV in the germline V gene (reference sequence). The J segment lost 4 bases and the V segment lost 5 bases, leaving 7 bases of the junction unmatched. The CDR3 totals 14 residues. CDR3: CASSPQTGRYGYTF. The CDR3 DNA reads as TGTGCCAGCAGTCCCCAGACAGGGCGCTATGGCTACACCTTC.

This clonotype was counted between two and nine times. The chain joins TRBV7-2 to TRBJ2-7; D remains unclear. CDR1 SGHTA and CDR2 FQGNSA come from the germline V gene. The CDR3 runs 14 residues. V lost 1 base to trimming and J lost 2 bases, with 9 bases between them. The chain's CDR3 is CASSLVAATYEQYF. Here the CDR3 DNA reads TGTGCCAGCAGCTTAGTGGCCGCAACCTACGAGCAGTACTTC.

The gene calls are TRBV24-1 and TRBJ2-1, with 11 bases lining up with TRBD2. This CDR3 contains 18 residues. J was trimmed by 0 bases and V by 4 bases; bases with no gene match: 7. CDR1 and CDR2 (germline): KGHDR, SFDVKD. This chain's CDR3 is CATSDPGLAGSSYNEQFF. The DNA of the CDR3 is TGTGCCACCAGTGACCCCGGACTAGCGGGCAGCTCCTACAATGAGCAGTTCTTC.

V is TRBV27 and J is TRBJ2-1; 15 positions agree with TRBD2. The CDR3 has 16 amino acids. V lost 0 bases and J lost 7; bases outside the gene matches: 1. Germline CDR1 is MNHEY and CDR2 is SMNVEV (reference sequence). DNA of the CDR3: TGTGCCAGCAGTTTATCCGGGACTAGCGGGAGGAATGAGCAGTTCTTC. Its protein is CASSLSGTSGRNEQFF.

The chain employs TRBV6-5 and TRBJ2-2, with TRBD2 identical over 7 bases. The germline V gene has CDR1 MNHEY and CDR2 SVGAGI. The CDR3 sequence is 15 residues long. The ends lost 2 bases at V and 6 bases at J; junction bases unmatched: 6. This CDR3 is CASSYTSGVAGELFF. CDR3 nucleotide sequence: TGTGCCAGCAGTTACACGAGCGGGGTTGCCGGGGAGCTGTTTTTT.

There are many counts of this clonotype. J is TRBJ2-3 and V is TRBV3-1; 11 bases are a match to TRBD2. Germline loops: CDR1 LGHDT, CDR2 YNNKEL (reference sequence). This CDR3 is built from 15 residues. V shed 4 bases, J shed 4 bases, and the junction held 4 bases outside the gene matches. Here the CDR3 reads CASSLTSGSSDTQYF. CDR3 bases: TGTGCCAGCAGCCTAACTAGCGGGAGCTCAGATACGCAGTATTTT.

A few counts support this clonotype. The CDR3 DNA reads TGCAGTGCTAGAGATTTGGGCAGCAGTAACTATGGCTACACCTTC. It yields the protein CSARDLGSSNYGYTF. The chain has TRBV20-1 and TRBJ1-2; D gene unclear. The CDR3 has 15 residues. Deletions cut 0 bases from V and 1 base from J, with 12 bases between. Germline V gene lookup returns CDR1 DFQATT and CDR2 SNEGSKA (reference sequence).

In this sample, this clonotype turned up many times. The CDR3: CASSIGTSGRAHNEQFF. The CDR3 bases are TGTGCCAGCAGCATCGGGACTAGCGGGAGGGCCCACAATGAGCAGTTCTTC. The V and J genes are TRBV7-3 and TRBJ2-1, with TRBD2 matching 16 bases. Trimming cost V 5 bases and J 5 bases; bases outside gene matches: 6. Germline V gives CDR1 SGHTA, CDR2 FQGTGA. The CDR3 is 17 residues long.

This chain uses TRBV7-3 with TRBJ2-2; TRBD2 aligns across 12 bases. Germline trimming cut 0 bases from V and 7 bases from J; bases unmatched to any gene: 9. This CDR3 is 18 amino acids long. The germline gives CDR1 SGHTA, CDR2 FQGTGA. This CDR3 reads CASSLTRLAGGPNGELFF. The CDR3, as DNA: TGTGCCAGCAGCTTAACGAGGCTAGCGGGAGGGCCAAACGGGGAGCTGTTTTTT. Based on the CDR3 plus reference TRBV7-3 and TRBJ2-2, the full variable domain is GAGVSQTPSNKVTEKGKYVELRCDPISGHTALYWYRQSLGQGPEFLIYFQGTGAADDSGLPNDRFFAVRPEGSVSTLKIQRTERGDSAVYLCASSLTRLAGGPNGELFFGEGSRLTVL.

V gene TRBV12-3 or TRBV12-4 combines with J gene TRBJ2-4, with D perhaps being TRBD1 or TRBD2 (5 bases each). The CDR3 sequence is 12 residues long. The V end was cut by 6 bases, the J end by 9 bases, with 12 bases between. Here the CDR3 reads CASSQGPSIQYF. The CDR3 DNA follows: TGTGCCAGCAGCCAGGGACCTTCCATTCAGTACTTC.

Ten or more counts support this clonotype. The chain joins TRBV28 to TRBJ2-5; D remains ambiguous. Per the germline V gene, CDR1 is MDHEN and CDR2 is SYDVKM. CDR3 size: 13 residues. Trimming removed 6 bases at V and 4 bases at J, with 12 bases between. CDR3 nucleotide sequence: TGTGCCAGCAGCACCGCTCGGGTAGAGACCCAGTACTTC. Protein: CASSTARVETQYF.

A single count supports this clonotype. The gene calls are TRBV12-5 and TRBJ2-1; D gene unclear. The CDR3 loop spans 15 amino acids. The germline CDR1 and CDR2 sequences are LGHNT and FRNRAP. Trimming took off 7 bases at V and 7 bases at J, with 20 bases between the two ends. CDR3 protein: CASATPRSPSNEQFF. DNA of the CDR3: TGTGCTAGTGCCACTCCTCGGAGCCCATCGAATGAGCAGTTCTTC.

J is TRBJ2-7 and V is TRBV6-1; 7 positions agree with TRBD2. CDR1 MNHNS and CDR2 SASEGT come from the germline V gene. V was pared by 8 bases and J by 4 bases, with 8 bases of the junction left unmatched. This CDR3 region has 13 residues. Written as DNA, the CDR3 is TGTGCCAGCTCGGGGGGAAGAACTTACGAGCAGTACTTC. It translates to CASSGGRTYEQYF.

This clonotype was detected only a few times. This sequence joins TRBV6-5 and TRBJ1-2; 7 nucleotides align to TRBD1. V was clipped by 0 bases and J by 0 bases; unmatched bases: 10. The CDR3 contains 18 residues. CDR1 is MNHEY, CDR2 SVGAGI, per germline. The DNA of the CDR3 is TGTGCCAGCAGTTACTCGAATAGGGGGCAACGAGCTAACTATGGCTACACCTTC. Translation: CASSYSNRGQRANYGYTF.

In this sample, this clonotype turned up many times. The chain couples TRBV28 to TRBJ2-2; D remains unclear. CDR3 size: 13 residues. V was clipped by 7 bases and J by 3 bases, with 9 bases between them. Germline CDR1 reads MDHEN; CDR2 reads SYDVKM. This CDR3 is CASKPRYTGELFF. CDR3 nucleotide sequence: TGTGCCAGCAAGCCCCGTTACACCGGGGAGCTGTTTTTT. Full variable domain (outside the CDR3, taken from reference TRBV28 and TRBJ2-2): DVKVTQSSRYLVKRTGEKVFLECVQDMDHENMFWYRQDPGLGLRLIYFSYDVKMKEKGDIPEGYSVSREKKERFSLILESASTNQTSMYLCASKPRYTGELFFGEGSRLTVL.

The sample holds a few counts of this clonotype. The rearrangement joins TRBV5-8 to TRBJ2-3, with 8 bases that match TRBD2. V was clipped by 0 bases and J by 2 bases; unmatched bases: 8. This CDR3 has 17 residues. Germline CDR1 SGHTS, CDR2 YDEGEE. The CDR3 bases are TGTGCCAGCAGCTTGGGAGCGGGAGCTTTAGCCACAGATACGCAGTATTTT. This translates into CASSLGAGALATDTQYF.

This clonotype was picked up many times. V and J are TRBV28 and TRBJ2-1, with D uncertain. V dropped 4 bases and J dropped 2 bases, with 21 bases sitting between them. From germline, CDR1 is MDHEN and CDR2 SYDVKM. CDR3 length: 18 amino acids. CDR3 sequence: CASSYPLSFPGAYNEQFF. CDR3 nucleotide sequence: TGTGCCAGCAGTTACCCCCTCTCTTTCCCGGGCGCCTACAATGAGCAGTTCTTC.

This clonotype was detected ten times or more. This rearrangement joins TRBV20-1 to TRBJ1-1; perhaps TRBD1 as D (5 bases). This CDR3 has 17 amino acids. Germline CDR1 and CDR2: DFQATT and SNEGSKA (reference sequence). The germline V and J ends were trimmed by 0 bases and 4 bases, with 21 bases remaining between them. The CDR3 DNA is TGCAGTGCTAGAGATCTCGGGGGAGAAGCCAAGGGCACTGAAGCTTTCTTT. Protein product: CSARDLGGEAKGTEAFF.